A single sample is the source of the 24 T cell receptor beta chains below, sequenced in a study of T cell repertoires in cytomegalovirus infection (dated by TCRdb to about 2019). The sample was run on an Illumina HiSeq 1500. TCRdb ran its own pipeline on the public reads, namely fastp trimming at Q25 and MiXCR clone calling, and kept in-frame beta chains. Every CDR3 protein is listed once, alongside the most common genes and DNA of its rows. The sample yields 140,000 to 150,000 distinct CDR3 sequences; roughly a third were counted once. Together, the top ten hold around 50% of the sample. This sample's treatment or condition label indicates: in vitro stimulation with specific CMV peptide epitopes to enrich CMV-specific T cells. Their specific antigens are unknown. The starting material was CD8+ T cells from cultured PBMCs, obtained from culture after CMV antigen stimulation. Every receptor here comes from a human donor in good health (CMV status not recorded). Some clones in this sample may be carry-over from other donors' samples.

There are many counts of this clonotype. This chain uses TRBV7-2 with TRBJ1-1; no firm D call. Trimming removed 0 bases from V and 1 base from J, with 9 bases in between. The germline V gene has CDR1 SGHTA and CDR2 FQGNSA. The CDR3 runs to 15 residues. CDR3 amino acids: CASSLAPWGNTEAFF. In DNA, the CDR3 is TGTGCCAGCAGCTTAGCCCCGTGGGGGAACACTGAAGCTTTCTTT.

Of note for this clonotype: A junction boundary mismatches the germline segment, possibly from a read error. This CDR3 reads CASSIGGLGGYTF. In nucleotides, the CDR3 is TGTGCCAGTAGTATCGGGGGATTAGGAGGCTACACCTTT. The chain recombines TRBV19 with TRBJ1-2, with a possible D match to TRBD1 (5 bases). This CDR3 is built from 13 residues. The germline CDR1 and CDR2 sequences are LNHDA and SQIVND (reference sequence).

The chain uses TRBV20-1 and TRBJ2-7; 7 nucleotides align to TRBD2. The germline V gene has CDR1 DFQATT and CDR2 SNEGSKA (reference sequence). The V and J ends lost 5 bases and 0 bases, in that order; junction bases with no gene match: 13. This CDR3 has 16 amino acids. CDR3 loop: CSAPPPGLAVSYEQYF. CDR3 nucleotide sequence: TGCAGTGCTCCTCCGCCTGGGCTAGCGGTCTCCTACGAGCAGTACTTC.

The CDR3 region is CASSLSSSGANVLTF. CDR3 nucleotide sequence: TGTGCCAGCAGTTTAAGTAGCTCTGGGGCCAACGTCCTGACTTTC. The rearrangement uses TRBV12-3 or TRBV12-4 and TRBJ2-6, with no clear D. V gave up 2 bases and J gave up 0 bases, with 5 bases separating them. This CDR3 spans 15 amino acids.

The chain uses TRBV2 and TRBJ1-2; TRBD1 is a possible D gene (6 bases). Trimming took 5 bases from V and 3 from J, leaving 19 bases between them. Germline CDR1 reads SNHLY; CDR2 reads FYNNEI. This CDR3 comprises 16 residues. This chain's CDR3 is CASSPIVWDNDYGYTF. The CDR3 DNA sequence: TGTGCCAGCAGTCCCATAGTATGGGACAACGACTATGGCTACACCTTC.

A few counts support this clonotype. The gene calls are TRBV27 and TRBJ2-7, with D possibly being TRBD1 or TRBD2 (5 bases each). The length of the CDR3 is 13 residues. V was pared by 2 bases and J by 4 bases, with 9 bases between. From germline, CDR1 is MNHEY and CDR2 SMNVEV (reference sequence). CDR3 amino acids: CASSLGGRYEQYF. CDR3 DNA: TGTGCCAGCAGTTTAGGGGGTAGGTACGAGCAGTACTTC.

This clonotype appeared a few times. The gene calls are TRBV3-1 and TRBJ1-1, with 7 bases aligning to TRBD1. V was pared by 1 base and J by 4 bases, with 3 bases of the junction left unmatched. CDR3 length: 14 residues. Germline V gene data show CDR1 as LGHDT and CDR2 as YNNKEL (reference sequence). Here the CDR3 DNA reads TGTGCCAGCAGCCAAGCTGCAGGGGGCACTGAAGCTTTCTTT. Translated, it gives CASSQAAGGTEAFF.

The genes are TRBV20-1 and TRBJ2-7, with 9 bases aligning to TRBD2. Germline V CDR1 and CDR2: DFQATT, SNEGSKA (reference sequence). The CDR3 has 15 residues. The junction had 8 bases not matched to a gene; V was cut back by 5 bases and J by 0 bases. The CDR3 reads CSASERGASSYEQYF. For the CDR3, the DNA is TGCAGTGCTTCTGAGCGGGGGGCGAGCTCCTACGAGCAGTACTTC.

A few counts support this clonotype. The chain is built from TRBV10-3 and TRBJ2-7; D is ambiguous. Germline V gene sequence: CDR1 ENHRY, CDR2 SYGVKD. The ends were cut back, 2 bases at V and 4 bases at J, with 3 bases in the middle. The CDR3 spans 11 residues. Here the CDR3 DNA reads TGTGCCATCAGTGAGGTGTACGAGCAGTACTTC. It codes for CAISEVYEQYF.

The rearrangement joins TRBV7-9 to TRBJ2-7; 10 bases agree with TRBD2. The junction had 10 bases not matched to a gene; V was cut back by 4 bases and J by 7 bases. Germline assignment: CDR1 SEHNR and CDR2 FQNEAQ (reference sequence). The CDR3 is made up of 15 amino acids. This CDR3 reads CASSSLPGLAREQYF. Here the CDR3 DNA reads TGTGCCAGCAGCTCCCTCCCGGGACTAGCGAGAGAGCAGTACTTC.

V usage is TRBV6-1 and J usage is TRBJ2-1, with D perhaps matching TRBD1 (6 bases). The V and J ends lost 10 bases and 6 bases respectively, with 13 bases between them. CDR3 length: 12 residues. CDR1 is MNHNS and CDR2 is SASEGT in the germline V gene. CDR3 nucleotide sequence: TGTGCCACCTTTGACAGGAGCAATGAGCAGTTCTTC. Amino acids: CATFDRSNEQFF.

The table lists this clonotype with a few counts. The chain combines TRBV28 with TRBJ2-7; D not resolved. Germline values: CDR1 MDHEN, CDR2 SYDVKM. This CDR3 is 17 amino acids long. V was cut by 5 bases and J by 2 bases, with 22 bases left in between. The CDR3 here is CASSPETRKPIPYEQYF. DNA for the CDR3: TGTGCCAGCAGTCCAGAGACAAGGAAACCGATTCCCTACGAGCAGTACTTC.

The rearrangement links TRBV6-2 or TRBV6-3 to TRBJ1-1; D unclear. CDR3 length equals 13 residues. V was trimmed by 5 bases and J by 5 bases, leaving 12 bases between them. Germline assignment: CDR1 MNHEY and CDR2 SVGEGT. The CDR3 DNA is TGTGCCAGCAGTACGTCAGTCGTTACTGAAGCTTTCTTT. As protein: CASSTSVVTEAFF.

This clonotype was detected a few times. The chain joins TRBV12-3 or TRBV12-4 to TRBJ2-1; 8 bases align to TRBD2. The J segment lost 10 bases and the V segment lost 4 bases, leaving 12 bases of the junction unmatched. The CDR3 runs 15 residues. The DNA of the CDR3 is TGTGCCAGCAGTTCATACCCGGGGGGGAAGGGAGAGCAGTTCTTC. This codes for CASSSYPGGKGEQFF.

This clonotype was counted a few times. V and J are TRBV27 and TRBJ1-5; D gene unclear. V was trimmed by 2 bases and J by 7 bases, leaving 12 bases between them. The CDR3 length is 14 residues. Germline CDR1 and CDR2: MNHEY and SMNVEV (reference sequence). In nucleotides, the CDR3 is TGTGCCAGCAGTTTAGGTCGAACGACACAGCCCCAGCATTTT. Residues: CASSLGRTTQPQHF.

The V and J genes are TRBV12-3 or TRBV12-4 and TRBJ1-2, with TRBD1 matching 8 bases. The CDR3 runs 15 residues. V lost 0 bases, J lost 4 bases, and 4 bases stayed unmatched. Here the CDR3 DNA reads TGTGCCAGCAGTTTAGCGCGAACAGGGGGCTATGGCTACACCTTC. Protein: CASSLARTGGYGYTF.

This clonotype occurred many times. V usage is TRBV7-6 and J usage is TRBJ1-2; D uncertain. Trimming cost V 6 bases and J 1 base, with 9 bases left between them. CDR1 and CDR2 (germline): SGHVS, FNYEAQ. The CDR3 is 13 amino acids. The CDR3 here is CASSRRVNYGYTF. The CDR3 region has the DNA TGTGCCAGCAGTCGACGGGTTAACTATGGCTACACCTTC.

The chain joins TRBV4-3 to TRBJ1-6; no clear D gene. Trimming took 0 bases from V and 1 from J, leaving 7 bases between them. Looked up from germline, CDR1 is LGHNA and CDR2 is YSLEER. The CDR3 runs to 16 residues. The CDR3 DNA follows: TGCGCCAGCAGCCAAGATCCGGGATCCTATAATTCACCCCTCCACTTT. Its protein product is CASSQDPGSYNSPLHF.

This clonotype was seen at least ten times. This chain uses TRBV4-1 with TRBJ2-7; D gene unclear. CDR1 is MGHRA and CDR2 is YSYEKL in the germline V gene. The CDR3 spans 12 residues. V lost 1 base, J lost 3 bases, and 4 bases lay in between. The CDR3: CASSQVDYEQYF. The CDR3 coding sequence is TGCGCCAGCAGCCAAGTTGACTACGAGCAGTACTTC.

This clonotype was counted only a few times. V usage is TRBV27 and J usage is TRBJ1-1; 7 bases fit TRBD1. The germline V gene has CDR1 MNHEY and CDR2 SMNVEV (reference sequence). V lost 6 bases to trimming and J lost 4 bases; unmatched junction nucleotides: 5. The CDR3 spans 13 residues. The CDR3 is CASSPGQSTEAFF. The CDR3 DNA reads as TGTGCCAGCAGCCCGGGACAGTCCACTGAAGCTTTCTTT.

In regard to this clonotype: At one end, the junction sequence differs from germline, possibly due to a read error. The chain uses TRBV14 and TRBJ2-4; D is unclear. CDR1 is SGHDN, CDR2 FVKESK, per germline. This CDR3 comprises 13 residues. The CDR3 DNA sequence: TGTGCCAGAAGCCAAGTTATGGGAAACATTCAGTACTTC. This translates into CARSQVMGNIQYF.

The chain joins TRBV6-6 to TRBJ2-5; TRBD2 agrees at 13 bases. Trimming cost V 0 bases and J 5 bases; bases outside gene matches: 6. The CDR3 contains 17 residues. Germline CDR1 is MNHNY and CDR2 is SVGAGI (reference sequence). CDR3 DNA sequence: TGTGCCAGCAGTTACTCGAGACTAGCGGGGGGTCGGGAGACCCAGTACTTC. Its translation: CASSYSRLAGGRETQYF.

The J gene is TRBJ1-3, the V gene TRBV2, with a weak D call TRBD1 (5 bases). The CDR3 totals 15 residues. Germline V CDR1 and CDR2: SNHLY, FYNNEI. The ends were cut back, 6 bases at V and 0 bases at J, with 12 bases in the middle. The CDR3 DNA reads TGTGCCAGCAGGGTCGGGGGGAGCTCTGGAAACACCATATATTTT. Residues: CASRVGGSSGNTIYF.

This clonotype was recorded at least ten times. The chain uses TRBV19 and TRBJ1-4; no reliable D call. Between the trimmed V and J ends, which lost 2 bases and 6 bases, there was a span of 13 bases. This CDR3 has 15 amino acids. Per germline, CDR1 LNHDA and CDR2 SQIVND (reference sequence). Written as DNA, the CDR3 is TGTGCCAGTAGTATACCTGGGGAAGGGTATGAAAAACTGTTTTTT. The encoded protein is CASSIPGEGYEKLFF.